Below are 9 T cell receptor beta chains sequenced from a single sample in a study of T-cell memory formation after mild COVID-19 (dated by TCRdb to the early 2020s). The library was built by means of 5' RACE. Instrument on record: Illumina NovaSeq 6000. In TCRdb, the public reads were trimmed at Q25 with fastp and aligned with MiXCR, with productive beta chains retained. CDR3 protein sequences are deduplicated, and each keeps its most common genes and DNA. This sample comprises around 29,000 distinct CDR3 sequences, around 12% of them detected only once. 13% to 15% of the sample is held by the ten biggest clonotypes. Sequencing input: PBMCs or a T cell subset sorted from them (not recorded which). The receptors stem from an adult woman who had mild COVID-19 (a few samples of this study predate the infection). The sample titles of this study are shuffled in the database, so cell type and time point are left out; the donor was told from shared clones.

The sample holds many counts of this clonotype. This chain links TRBV24-1 with TRBJ2-1, with D perhaps matching TRBD1 (6 bases). Trimming removed 3 bases from V and 7 bases from J, with 9 bases in between. This CDR3 is 13 amino acids long. Germline CDR1 reads KGHDR; CDR2 reads SFDVKD. Written as DNA, the CDR3 is TGTGCCACCAGTGATCCCAGGGGAAATGAGCAGTTCTTC. Amino acids: CATSDPRGNEQFF.

This clonotype came up many times. The chain joins TRBV12-3 or TRBV12-4 to TRBJ2-2; 7 bases match TRBD2. The CDR3 covers 14 residues. V trimming: 4 bases; J trimming: 5 bases; junction bases outside the gene matches: 4. In DNA form, the CDR3 reads TGTGCCAGCAGTTGGACTAGTCCAACCGGGGAGCTGTTTTTT. It is translated as CASSWTSPTGELFF.

This clonotype was observed many times. The chain links TRBV6-6 to TRBJ2-5; a possible D gene is TRBD2 (6 bases). V dropped 4 bases and J dropped 3 bases, with 12 bases sitting between them. The germline V gene encodes CDR1 MNHNY and CDR2 SVGAGI (reference sequence). This CDR3 region has 14 residues. CDR3 in DNA: TGTGCCAGCAGTTCGGACTACCCCAAAGAGACCCAGTACTTC. Residues: CASSSDYPKETQYF.

This clonotype was counted at least ten times. The chain couples TRBV5-4 to TRBJ2-3; 7 bases map to TRBD1. The trim removed 4 bases at V and 0 bases at J, leaving 2 bases unmatched. This CDR3 is built from 14 residues. The germline V gene has CDR1 SGHNT and CDR2 YYREEE (reference sequence). The CDR3 DNA follows: TGTGCCAGCAGCCTGACAGGGAGCACAGATACGCAGTATTTT. Its protein is CASSLTGSTDTQYF. The full variable domain, its missing parts supplied by reference TRBV5-4 and TRBJ2-3, is ETGVTQSPTHLIKTRGQQVTLRCSSQSGHNTVSWYQQALGQGPQFIFQYYREEENGRGNFPPRFSGLQFPNYSSELNVNALELDDSALYLCASSLTGSTDTQYFGPGTRLTVL.

This clonotype was seen many times. The gene calls are TRBV4-1 and TRBJ2-3; the D call may be TRBD1 or TRBD2 (6 bases each). Germline CDR1 is MGHRA and CDR2 is YSYEKL. The length of the CDR3 is 17 residues. Trimming removed 4 bases at V and 0 bases at J, with 17 bases between. The CDR3 spells CASSPHRGAESTDTQYF. CDR3 DNA: TGCGCCAGCAGCCCCCATAGGGGGGCGGAGAGCACAGATACGCAGTATTTT.

At least ten counts were recorded for this clonotype. This chain links TRBV3-1 with TRBJ1-1; D gene unclear. V shed 0 bases and J shed 1 base, with 9 bases lying between them. The CDR3 is 15 residues long. Germline CDR1 reads LGHDT; CDR2 reads YNNKEL (reference sequence). The CDR3 reads CASSQDAVPNTEAFF. The CDR3 nucleotides read TGTGCCAGCAGCCAAGATGCAGTGCCGAACACTGAAGCTTTCTTT.

The chain employs TRBV4-1 and TRBJ1-1, with D tentatively TRBD1 (5 bases). Germline assignment: CDR1 MGHRA and CDR2 YSYEKL. This CDR3 region has 16 residues. The ends were cut back, 1 base at V and 4 bases at J, with 16 bases in the middle. DNA for the CDR3: TGCGCCAGCAGCCAAGGCTCGGCAGGGAGGGTCACTGAAGCTTTCTTT. Its protein product is CASSQGSAGRVTEAFF.

In its sample, this clonotype was seen many times. In DNA, the CDR3 is TGTGCCAGCAGCCCAGGACTCAGCGGGGGGGCAAACGAAGAGACCCAGTACTTC. Protein sequence: CASSPGLSGGANEETQYF. V and J are TRBV9 and TRBJ2-5; 10 positions agree with TRBD2. CDR1 is SGDLS, CDR2 YYNGEE, per germline. This CDR3 is 18 amino acids long. V shed 4 bases and J 3 bases; nucleotides not matched to a gene: 15.

This clonotype was detected ten times or more. This chain connects TRBV3-1 to TRBJ2-2; D might be TRBD1 (7 bases). This CDR3 has 14 residues. The germline gives CDR1 LGHDT, CDR2 YNNKEL (reference sequence). V was trimmed by 3 bases and J by 6 bases, leaving 11 bases between them. The CDR3 region is CASSQQGGPGELFF. As DNA, the CDR3 is TGTGCCAGCAGCCAGCAGGGGGGTCCCGGGGAGCTGTTTTTT.